The present entry profiles one T cell receptor beta chain with its context. Its antigen is not known. PCR was performed using 60 Vbeta and 13 Jbeta primers. Libraries were prepared by immunoSEQ multiplex PCR; TCRdb keeps only in-frame clonotypes and omits some of them. Of about 180,000 clones listed, about 81% are singletons. The data originate from a study of cytomegalovirus exposure and HLA in healthy donors. Background on the study: Earlier, about 180 million T cells were analyzed, and fewer than 120 million unique TCR beta sequences were found among them. Study-wide findings and caveats: Immune exposure was documented only through CMV serostatus. Cytomegalovirus association was assigned to some 160 TCR beta chains. Most TCR sequences were seen very rarely across donors, but some public TCRs occurred in many.

Germline V gene lookup returns CDR1 LNHDA and CDR2 SQIVND (reference sequence). The CDR3 length is 12 residues. Trimming took 11 bases from V and 0 from J, leaving 10 bases between them. The V gene is TRBV19, the J gene TRBJ1-1; D remains unclear. This receptor was taken from a man between 40 and 49 years old in good health and CMV-seronegative. Material: PBMCs. This CDR3 reads CASVQMNTEAFF. Here the CDR3 DNA reads TGTGCCTCGGTACAGATGAACACTGAAGCTTTCTTT.